This T cell receptor beta chain was observed in a study of T cell changes during pregnancy in multiple sclerosis. Germline V CDR1 and CDR2: MNHEY, SMNVEV (reference sequence). The CDR3 length is 12 residues. V gave up 6 bases and J gave up 7 bases, with 13 bases separating them. The assay was immunoSEQ multiplex PCR, and TCRdb's table has in-frame clones only and misses some. The sample yields about 49,000 clones, 85% to 95% seen once. The V gene is TRBV27, the J gene TRBJ2-7; D is possibly TRBD1 (6 bases). The input for sequencing was CD8+ T cells from peripheral blood mononuclear cells, taken before pregnancy. The origin of this receptor is a female donor with multiple sclerosis, enrolled in a pregnancy study. The CDR3 loop reads CASSPVRGEQYF. In nucleotides, the CDR3 is TGTGCCAGCAGCCCGGTGAGGGGGGAGCAGTACTTC.